Sequencing of this T cell receptor beta chain was carried out in a study of CD8 T cells in ankylosing spondylitis. Study-wide results and caveats: The authors reported significant enrichment of disease-linked clones in matched ankylosing spondylitis synovial fluid. Characteristic of ankylosing spondylitis blood, it appeared, was a TCR beta motif comprising about 8 highly homologous variants. Some of the motif variants had earlier been found in reactive arthritis patients' fluid and blood.

In making TCR beta libraries, quantitative 5'-RACE with molecular barcodes was used. TCRdb passed the 5' RACE reads through MiXCR, listing each CDR3 protein once. The sample lists about 130,000 distinct CDR3 sequences, roughly 9% occurring once. In its sample, this clonotype was seen many times. Antigen unknown. There are 15 residues in the CDR3. Germline V lookup: CDR1 LGHNA, CDR2 YNFKEQ. V lost 3 bases and J 4 bases, leaving 12 bases between the germline ends. V is TRBV4-2 and J is TRBJ1-4, with D uncertain. The sequence was obtained from a male donor with ankylosing spondylitis or in good health (not recorded which). Sequencing input: blood, either unsorted or a sorted T cell fraction (not recorded which). CDR3 bases: TGTGCCAGCAGCCAGGAGAGATTTCTTAATGAAAAACTGTTTTTT. This codes for CASSQERFLNEKLFF.